A single sample is the source of the 10 T cell receptor beta chains below, sequenced in a study of early T cells in non-severe SARS-CoV-2 infection. MiXCR, run by TCRdb on the 5' RACE reads, gives a single entry per CDR3 protein. The table includes some 62,000 distinct CDR3 sequences, 8% to 10% detected once. The specimen was whole blood. The receptor set was obtained from an adult who was a healthcare worker with PCR-confirmed SARS-CoV-2 infection or an uninfected control (not recorded which).

The chain links TRBV4-2 to TRBJ2-4; D is possibly TRBD2 (7 bases). Germline V gives CDR1 LGHNA, CDR2 YNFKEQ. The CDR3 sequence is 17 residues long. V gave up 1 base and J gave up 2 bases, with 15 bases separating them. The CDR3 DNA reads as TGTGCCAGCAGCCAAGGGCCCGACGGGGGGCCCAAAAACATTCAGTACTTC. It encodes CASSQGPDGGPKNIQYF.

This clonotype occurred a few times. The rearrangement uses TRBV12-3 or TRBV12-4 and TRBJ1-2, with D unclear. V lost 2 bases and J 5 bases, leaving 12 bases between the germline ends. The CDR3 runs 14 residues. The CDR3, as DNA: TGTGCCAGCAGTTTAAGGTCGGCAAGGTATGGCTACACCTTC. Amino acid sequence: CASSLRSARYGYTF.

This clonotype was observed a few times. This chain links TRBV29-1 with TRBJ2-7; 7 nucleotides line up with TRBD1. This CDR3 is 13 amino acids long. The V and J ends lost 4 bases and 3 bases, in that order; junction bases with no gene match: 6. Germline CDR1 is SQVTM and CDR2 is ANQGSEA. CDR3 DNA: TGCAGCGTTGCAGACAGGGTTGGCTACGAGCAGTACGTC. Translated: CSVADRVGYEQYV.

In this sample, this clonotype turned up a few times. V usage is TRBV18 and J usage is TRBJ2-3; D may be TRBD2 (6 bases). Germline CDR1 is KGHSH and CDR2 is LQKENI. The CDR3 has 13 amino acids. V dropped 6 bases and J dropped 4 bases, with 11 bases sitting between them. This CDR3 reads CASSPRESDTQYF. CDR3 coding DNA: TGTGCCAGCTCCCCTCGGGAGTCAGATACGCAGTATTTT.

This clonotype was seen ten or more times. Sequence at one end of the junction differs from germline and may be a read error. The V gene is TRBV2, the J gene TRBJ2-5; 7 nucleotides align to TRBD2. Per germline, CDR1 SNHLY and CDR2 FYNNEI. The CDR3 contains 11 residues. In DNA form, the CDR3 reads TGTGCCAGCACAGAGACTAGCCGTCTTATCTTC. This translates into CASTETSRLIF.

The table lists this clonotype with a few counts. The chain employs TRBV10-2 and TRBJ2-3; TRBD1 or TRBD2 may be the D gene (6 bases each). Trimming left V 7 bases short and J 1 base short, with 15 bases between. The CDR3 is 15 residues long. Germline V gene data show CDR1 as WSHSY and CDR2 as SAAADI. The CDR3 DNA reads as TGCGCCAGCACGTACGAGAGGGGGGGCACAGATACGCAGTATTTT. It yields the protein CASTYERGGTDTQYF.

This clonotype was seen more than once but under ten times. The V call is TRBV30, the J call TRBJ2-1; D remains unclear. This CDR3 has 14 residues. The V end lost 4 bases, the J end lost 0 bases, and 10 bases lay between the germline ends. In germline, CDR1 is GTSNPN, CDR2 SVGIG (reference sequence). CDR3 protein: CAWTPASSYNEQFF. In DNA, the CDR3 is TGTGCCTGGACCCCCGCGAGCTCCTACAATGAGCAGTTCTTC. Looking up the rest from reference TRBV30 and TRBJ2-1 gives the full variable domain: SQTIHQWPATLVQPVGSPLSLECTVEGTSNPNLYWYRQAAGRGLQLLFYSVGIGQISSEVPQNLSASRPQDRQFILSSKKLLLSDSGFYLCAWTPASSYNEQFFGPGTRLTVL.

There are many counts of this clonotype. The chain carries TRBV12-3 or TRBV12-4 and TRBJ1-2, with D tentatively TRBD1 (5 bases). This CDR3 contains 15 residues. Trimming pared 1 base from V and 0 bases from J, leaving 9 bases between. The CDR3 DNA follows: TGTGCCAGCAGTTTAGGCAGGGAAGCTAACTATGGCTACACCTTC. Residues: CASSLGREANYGYTF.

The chain uses TRBV5-1 and TRBJ2-3; a possible D gene is TRBD2 (6 bases). There are 14 residues in the CDR3. Germline CDR1 is SGHRS and CDR2 is YFSETQ. V lost 3 bases to trimming and J lost 5 bases, with 13 bases between them. DNA for the CDR3: TGCGCCAGCAGCTCCGGGACTCCTGGAGATACGCAGTATTTT. Its translation: CASSSGTPGDTQYF.

The chain couples TRBV3-1 to TRBJ1-6; D possibly corresponds to TRBD1 (5 bases). The germline V gene has CDR1 LGHDT and CDR2 YNNKEL (reference sequence). The CDR3 covers 15 residues. V lost 0 bases and J lost 7, with 10 bases in between. DNA of the CDR3: TGTGCCAGCAGCCAAGAAGCAGGGTGGAATTCACCCCTCCACTTT. Protein product: CASSQEAGWNSPLHF.